The 32 T cell receptor beta chains below all came from one sample that was sequenced in a study of blood T cells in healthy people across ages. Through a sample-barcoded 5' primer and a J-beta primer mix, a second PCR was run for roughly 7 to 12 cycles. In TCRdb, the 5' RACE reads were re-called with MiXCR into one record per CDR3 protein. The sample lists roughly 1.4 million distinct CDR3 sequences, roughly 59% occurring once. Input material: blood. All receptors come from a man aged 18 to 30 in good health.

This clonotype was counted between two and nine times. The rearrangement uses TRBV28 and TRBJ1-2; no definite D call. CDR1 and CDR2 (germline): MDHEN, SYDVKM. V was shortened by 3 bases and J by 4 bases, with 12 bases between the two germline ends. The CDR3 contains 14 residues. The CDR3 spells CASSFAGSSYGYTF. The CDR3 nucleotides are TGTGCCAGCAGTTTTGCGGGCTCGAGCTATGGCTACACCTTC.

This clonotype was detected a few times. The V and J genes are TRBV28 and TRBJ1-2; 8 bases are a match to TRBD1. This CDR3 spans 14 amino acids. Germline assignment: CDR1 MDHEN and CDR2 SYDVKM. The V gene end was trimmed by 6 bases and the J gene end by 8 bases; junction bases not matched to a gene: 11. In DNA, the CDR3 is TGTGCCAGCAGAAGTCAGGGGGCGCCTCGGGGCTACACCTTC. Translation gives CASRSQGAPRGYTF.

The chain has TRBV11-2 and TRBJ2-2, with 8 bases matching TRBD1. The CDR3 has 15 residues. In germline, CDR1 is SGHAT, CDR2 FQNNGV. The ends lost 10 bases at V and 0 bases at J; junction bases unmatched: 7. The CDR3 protein is CATDRGQSNTGELFF. The CDR3 DNA is TGTGCCACAGACAGGGGCCAATCGAACACCGGGGAGCTGTTTTTT.

The chain is built from TRBV12-3 or TRBV12-4 and TRBJ1-3; no clear D. The CDR3 has 13 residues. V was trimmed by 6 bases and J by 4 bases, leaving 10 bases between them. For the CDR3, the DNA is TGTGCCAGCAGATCCTTCCCGGGAAACACCATATATTTT. Amino acids: CASRSFPGNTIYF.

This clonotype was counted only a few times. CDR3 sequence: CSVELAGEADTQYF. Written as DNA, the CDR3 is TGCAGCGTTGAACTAGCGGGAGAAGCAGATACGCAGTATTTT. V is TRBV29-1 and J is TRBJ2-3, with TRBD2 identical over 10 bases. This CDR3 region has 14 residues. In germline, CDR1 is SQVTM, CDR2 ANQGSEA. V trimming: 2 bases; J trimming: 4 bases; junction bases outside the gene matches: 3.

V usage is TRBV5-1 and J usage is TRBJ2-3; D is unclear. The CDR3 extends over 16 amino acids. The V gene lost 0 bases and the J gene lost 0 bases, with 11 bases spanning the gap. Germline CDR1 SGHRS, CDR2 YFSETQ. The CDR3 sequence: CASSLVAQVSTDTQYF. In nucleotides, the CDR3 is TGCGCCAGCAGCTTGGTAGCCCAGGTTAGCACAGATACGCAGTATTTT.

This clonotype was counted between two and nine times. The CDR3 nucleotides read TGTGCCAGCAGCCGACAGGAGAATTCACCCCTCCACTTT. Translating it yields CASSRQENSPLHF. The chain combines TRBV3-1 with TRBJ1-6; a possible D gene is TRBD1 (6 bases). Trimming pared 4 bases from V and 7 bases from J, leaving 8 bases between. The CDR3 runs to 13 residues. Germline-derived CDR1 and CDR2 are LGHDT and YNNKEL (reference sequence).

The chain carries TRBV13 and TRBJ2-1, with D possibly being TRBD1 (7 bases). Germline V gene lookup returns CDR1 PRHDT and CDR2 FYEKMQ (reference sequence). The CDR3 has 14 residues. V lost 6 bases and J 6 bases, leaving 15 bases between the germline ends. The CDR3 loop is CASRRQGGGNEQFF. In nucleotides, the CDR3 is TGTGCCAGCAGACGACAGGGAGGAGGCAATGAGCAGTTCTTC.

The rearrangement links TRBV6-2 or TRBV6-3 to TRBJ2-1; tentatively, D is TRBD1 (5 bases). Trimming cost V 2 bases and J 3 bases, with 8 bases left between them. Germline-derived CDR1 and CDR2 are MNHEY and SVGEGT. The CDR3 contains 14 residues. CDR3 sequence reads: CASSYPDIYNEQFF. CDR3 nucleotides: TGTGCCAGCAGTTACCCGGACATCTACAATGAGCAGTTCTTC.

The V and J genes are TRBV20-1 and TRBJ2-7, with TRBD2 matching over 11 bases. In germline, CDR1 is DFQATT, CDR2 SNEGSKA (reference sequence). CDR3 length: 15 residues. Trimming at V came to 5 bases and at J to 3 bases, leaving 9 bases not matched to a gene. The CDR3 DNA reads as TGCAGTGCTTCCGGACTAGCGGGTGAGAGCTACGAGCAGTACTTC. It translates to CSASGLAGESYEQYF.

The chain carries TRBV2 and TRBJ1-4, with D possibly matching TRBD1 (6 bases). This CDR3 has 15 residues. CDR1 is SNHLY and CDR2 is FYNNEI in the germline V gene. Trimming shortened V by 9 bases and J by 7 bases, and 21 bases separated the two germline ends. The DNA of the CDR3 is TGTGCCAGTTCTCGGACAGACTACGGATCTGAAAAACTGTTTTTT. Protein product: CASSRTDYGSEKLFF. The full variable domain, completed using reference TRBV2 and TRBJ1-4, is EPEVTQTPSHQVTQMGQEVILRCVPISNHLYFYWYRQILGQKVEFLVSFYNNEISEKSEIFDDQFSVERPDGSNFTLKIRSTKLEDSAMYFCASSRTDYGSEKLFFGSGTQLSVL.

Only a few counts were recorded for this clonotype. The chain carries TRBV7-9 and TRBJ2-5; 7 bases are shared with TRBD1. This CDR3 is built from 14 residues. The V segment lost 8 bases and the J segment 2 bases; nucleotides outside the gene matches: 8. Germline CDR1 SEHNR, CDR2 FQNEAQ (reference sequence). This CDR3 is CASSRDRDQETQYF. For the CDR3, the DNA is TGTGCCAGCTCCCGCGACAGGGATCAAGAGACCCAGTACTTC.

This rearrangement joins TRBV3-1 to TRBJ2-3; 9 bases fit TRBD2. The CDR3 covers 16 residues. CDR1 is LGHDT and CDR2 is YNNKEL in the germline V gene (reference sequence). With 2 bases clipped from V and 1 base from J, the junction kept 4 bases outside the gene matches. CDR3 nucleotides: TGTGCCAGCAGCCAAACAGCTAGCGGGGGCACAGATACGCAGTATTTT. Amino acids: CASSQTASGGTDTQYF.

This rearrangement joins TRBV6-5 to TRBJ2-1, with 7 bases fitting TRBD2. The closer fit of TRBJ2-7 to the DNA end suggests the J call may be wrong. The CDR3 runs 15 residues. Germline CDR1 reads MNHEY; CDR2 reads SVGAGI. The CDR3 spells CASSSAGSSYNEQYF. The CDR3, as DNA: TGTGCCAGCAGCTCAGCGGGGAGCTCCTACAATGAGCAGTACTTC.

The chain links TRBV20-1 to TRBJ1-2; 7 nucleotides match TRBD1. The ends lost 3 bases at V and 6 bases at J; junction bases unmatched: 10. This CDR3 region has 14 residues. CDR1 and CDR2 (germline): DFQATT, SNEGSKA (reference sequence). CDR3 DNA: TGCAGTGCTAGCAGGAGGGGGCTCGGCGATGGCTACACCTTC. This encodes CSASRRGLGDGYTF.

The V call is TRBV4-1, the J call TRBJ2-7; D might be TRBD2 (5 bases). Germline loops: CDR1 MGHRA, CDR2 YSYEKL. V dropped 2 bases and J dropped 3 bases, with 14 bases sitting between them. This CDR3 is 15 amino acids long. CDR3 in amino acids: CASSQRLERDYEQYF. The CDR3 region has the DNA TGCGCCAGCAGCCAACGGCTCGAACGGGACTACGAGCAGTACTTC.

V usage is TRBV10-3 and J usage is TRBJ1-2, with 7 bases fitting TRBD1. V shed 6 bases, J shed 4 bases, and the junction held 5 bases outside the gene matches. The CDR3 has 13 residues. Germline V gene lookup returns CDR1 ENHRY and CDR2 SYGVKD. The CDR3 DNA sequence: TGTGCCATCAGCCCTAGGGACAGCTATGGCTACACCTTC. It specifies CAISPRDSYGYTF.

The rearrangement joins TRBV3-1 to TRBJ2-7; either TRBD1 or TRBD2 may supply D (5 bases each). Germline loops: CDR1 LGHDT, CDR2 YNNKEL (reference sequence). Trimming left V 1 base short and J 2 bases short, with 21 bases between. This CDR3 contains 18 residues. CDR3 loop: CASSQGHVYGTEAYEQYF. The CDR3 nucleotides are TGTGCCAGCAGCCAAGGTCACGTTTACGGGACGGAGGCCTACGAGCAGTACTTC.

The chain uses TRBV7-9 and TRBJ2-7, with D tentatively TRBD1 (6 bases). V shed 0 bases and J shed 4 bases, with 10 bases lying between them. The V gene's germline CDR1 is SEHNR and CDR2 FQNEAQ (reference sequence). This CDR3 has 14 residues. This chain's CDR3 is CASSLAIQGYEQYF. Written as DNA, the CDR3 is TGTGCCAGCAGCTTAGCGATCCAGGGGTACGAGCAGTACTTC.

The rearrangement links TRBV20-1 to TRBJ2-2; 9 nucleotides agree with TRBD2. This CDR3 is 13 amino acids long. CDR1 is DFQATT, CDR2 SNEGSKA, per germline (reference sequence). V was pared by 6 bases and J by 7 bases, with 6 bases of the junction left unmatched. CDR3 residues: CSAQRGANGELFF. CDR3 coding DNA: TGCAGTGCCCAGCGGGGGGCCAACGGGGAGCTGTTTTTT.

Concerning this clonotype: A much more abundant neighbour one base away suggests this may be a read error. The genes are TRBV7-2 and TRBJ2-5; maybe TRBD2 (5 bases). Germline CDR1 reads SGHTA; CDR2 reads FQGNSA. The CDR3 extends over 13 amino acids. The DNA for the CDR3 is TGTGCCTCCACAGAGGGTTACCAAGGGACCCAGTACTTC. Translated, it gives CASTEGYQGTQYF.

The rearrangement joins TRBV6-6 to TRBJ2-4; TRBD2 is a possible D gene (6 bases). TRBJ2-7 explains the end of the DNA better; the J call may be wrong. The CDR3 spans 14 residues. From germline, CDR1 is MNHNY and CDR2 SVGAGI (reference sequence). The CDR3 nucleotides are TGTGCCAGCAGTCTCGGAGGGTCTGGGAACGAGCAGTACTTC. Its protein is CASSLGGSGNEQYF.

This chain joins TRBV6-5 and TRBJ2-7, with TRBD1 matching over 8 bases. Germline CDR1 MNHEY, CDR2 SVGAGI. V lost 10 bases to trimming and J lost 2 bases; unmatched junction nucleotides: 10. The CDR3 covers 14 residues. The CDR3 sequence: CATKDRDLTYEQYF. The DNA of the CDR3 is TGTGCCACCAAGGACAGGGATTTAACCTACGAGCAGTACTTC.

In this sample, this clonotype turned up once. The V gene is TRBV7-9, the J gene TRBJ2-1; D is perhaps TRBD1 or TRBD2 (7 bases each). There are 19 residues in the CDR3. The germline V gene has CDR1 SEHNR and CDR2 FQNEAQ (reference sequence). Trimming stripped 5 bases from V and 4 bases from J, with 27 bases between. The CDR3 DNA reads TGTGCCAGCAGCGCATCCGGGGGGAGGCCAGGGGGTTGGTACAATGAGCAGTTCTTC. This sequence encodes CASSASGGRPGGWYNEQFF. Supplemented by reference TRBV7-9 and TRBJ2-1, the full variable domain reads DTGVSQNPRHKITKRGQNVTFRCDPISEHNRLYWYRQTLGQGPEFLTYFQNEAQLEKSRLLSDRFSAERPKGSFSTLEIQRTEQGDSAMYLCASSASGGRPGGWYNEQFFGPGTRLTVL.

This chain connects TRBV6-5 to TRBJ2-5; no clear D. V lost 5 bases and J 2 bases, leaving 15 bases between the germline ends. The CDR3 is 15 amino acids. Germline V gene lookup returns CDR1 MNHEY and CDR2 SVGAGI. CDR3 sequence: CASSTTEVGQETQYF. DNA for the CDR3: TGTGCCAGCAGTACTACAGAGGTTGGGCAAGAGACCCAGTACTTC.

This chain joins TRBV13 and TRBJ2-1; 8 bases line up with TRBD1. J was trimmed by 12 bases and V by 3 bases; bases with no gene match: 16. There are 16 residues in the CDR3. Germline CDR1 is PRHDT and CDR2 is FYEKMQ (reference sequence). CDR3 loop: CASSFAQGALNMGQFF. The CDR3 bases are TGTGCCAGCAGCTTTGCTCAGGGGGCCCTCAATATGGGGCAGTTCTTC.

CDR3: CASSFEDEFREETQYF. The CDR3 DNA follows: TGCGCCAGCAGCTTCGAGGACGAGTTCAGGGAAGAGACCCAGTACTTC. The V gene is TRBV5-1, the J gene TRBJ2-5; D possibly corresponds to TRBD1 (5 bases). The germline V gene encodes CDR1 SGHRS and CDR2 YFSETQ. V dropped 2 bases and J dropped 3 bases, with 17 bases sitting between them. CDR3 length: 16 amino acids.

This chain joins TRBV9 and TRBJ2-2; 10 bases align to TRBD1. Germline trimming cut 0 bases from V and 5 bases from J; bases unmatched to any gene: 1. Germline V gene data show CDR1 as SGDLS and CDR2 as YYNGEE. The CDR3 runs to 15 residues. The CDR3 bases are TGTGCCAGCAGCGTAGGGGACAGGGGTACCGGGGAGCTGTTTTTT. This encodes CASSVGDRGTGELFF.

This clonotype was seen a handful of times. The chain's CDR3 is CASSEIPAIEQYF. CDR3 sequence (DNA): TGTGCCAGCAGTGAAATCCCAGCTATCGAGCAGTACTTC. This chain uses TRBV2 with TRBJ2-7; D is uncertain. The V end lost 2 bases, the J end lost 6 bases, and 11 bases lay between the germline ends. This CDR3 region has 13 residues. Germline CDR1 SNHLY, CDR2 FYNNEI.

This clonotype was seen once. This chain links TRBV2 with TRBJ1-2; D remains unclear. The CDR3 runs 12 residues. From germline, CDR1 is SNHLY and CDR2 FYNNEI. V was pared by 3 bases and J by 7 bases, with 9 bases between. The CDR3 protein is CASSDETIGYTF. In DNA form, the CDR3 reads TGTGCCAGCAGTGATGAGACAATTGGCTACACCTTC.

J is TRBJ1-5 and V is TRBV6-1; D is possibly TRBD1 (6 bases). Trimming took 8 bases from V and 6 from J, leaving 20 bases between them. The CDR3 runs 15 residues. CDR1 MNHNS and CDR2 SASEGT come from the germline V gene. The CDR3 DNA sequence: TGTGCCAGCTCAATGGGGGCAGGCGCGGTTCAGCCCCAGCATTTT. Protein sequence: CASSMGAGAVQPQHF.

The V and J genes are TRBV6-1 and TRBJ1-1, with D maybe TRBD1 (5 bases). The ends were cut back, 5 bases at V and 5 bases at J, with 15 bases in the middle. The germline V gene has CDR1 MNHNS and CDR2 SASEGT. CDR3 length: 14 residues. CDR3 amino acids: CASSSRDAQTEAFF. The CDR3 coding sequence is TGTGCCAGCAGTTCCAGGGACGCCCAGACTGAAGCTTTCTTT.